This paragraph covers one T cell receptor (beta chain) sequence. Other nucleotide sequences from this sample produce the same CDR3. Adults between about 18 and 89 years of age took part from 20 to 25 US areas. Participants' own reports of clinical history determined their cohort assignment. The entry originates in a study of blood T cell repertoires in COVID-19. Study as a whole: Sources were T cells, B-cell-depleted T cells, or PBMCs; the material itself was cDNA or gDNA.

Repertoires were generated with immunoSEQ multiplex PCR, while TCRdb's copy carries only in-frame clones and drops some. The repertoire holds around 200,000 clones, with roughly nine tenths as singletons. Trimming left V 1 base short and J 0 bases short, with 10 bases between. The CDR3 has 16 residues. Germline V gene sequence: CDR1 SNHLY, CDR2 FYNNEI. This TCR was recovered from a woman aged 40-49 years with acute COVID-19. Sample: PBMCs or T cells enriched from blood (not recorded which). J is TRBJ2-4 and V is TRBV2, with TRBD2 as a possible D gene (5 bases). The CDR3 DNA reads TGTGCCAGCAGTGAAGGGAGCGGAGCAGCCAAAAACATTCAGTACTTC. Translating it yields CASSEGSGAAKNIQYF. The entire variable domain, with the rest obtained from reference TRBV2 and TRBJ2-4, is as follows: EPEVTQTPSHQVTQMGQEVILRCVPISNHLYFYWYRQILGQKVEFLVSFYNNEISEKSEIFDDQFSVERPDGSNFTLKIRSTKLEDSAMYFCASSEGSGAAKNIQYFGAGTRLSVL.